The sequence of this T cell receptor (beta chain) was determined in a study of graft-versus-host responses after intestinal transplantation. Study-level points and caveats: Recipient marrow showed GvH clones, some seen first in ileum or blood.

About this clone itself: Its specificity is not known.

CDR3 length equals 15 residues. Trimming removed 5 bases from V and 7 bases from J; junction bases left unmatched: 7. Germline-derived CDR1 and CDR2 are MDHEN and SYDVKM. The assay was immunoSEQ multiplex PCR, and TCRdb's table has in-frame clones only and misses some. The table lists 80,000 to 90,000 clones, more than 90% of them singletons. The V call is TRBV28, the J call TRBJ2-2; TRBD1 matches at 10 bases. The origin of this receptor is a human donor who received an intestinal transplant. Here the sequenced sample was unstimulated CD4+ T cells sorted from spleen or lymph node cells, taken before intestinal transplant. CDR3 coding DNA: TGTGCCAGCAGTGGGGGACAGGGGCTGGGCGGGGAGCTGTTTTTT. This encodes CASSGGQGLGGELFF.